This entry lists 20 T cell receptor beta chains sequenced from one sample in a study of patients and donors after allogeneic stem cell transplantation. TCRdb used MiXCR to reprocess the RT-PCR reads, holding one entry per CDR3 protein. Of roughly 230,000 distinct CDR3 sequences listed, roughly an eighth are singletons. Material for sequencing was blood, either unsorted or a sorted T cell fraction (not recorded which). These receptors all stem from a human donor who was either an allogeneic HSCT recipient or a stem cell or donor lymphocyte infusion donor (not recorded which). It is not recorded whose cells these are; they may come from a transplant donor.

This clonotype was picked up a small number of times. The chain couples TRBV11-1 to TRBJ2-5; D is unresolved. V was shortened by 2 bases and J by 5 bases, with 15 bases between the two germline ends. CDR3 length: 15 amino acids. Per the germline V gene, CDR1 is SGHAT and CDR2 is FQDESV (reference sequence). The CDR3 DNA follows: TGTGCCAGCAGCTTAAGCGTGGCAGCTTCGGAGACCCAGTACTTC. The encoded protein is CASSLSVAASETQYF. Full variable domain (missing parts from reference TRBV11-1 and TRBJ2-5): EAEVAQSPRYKITEKSQAVAFWCDPISGHATLYWYRQILGQGPELLVQFQDESVVDDSQLPKDRFSAERLKGVDSTLKIQPAELGDSAMYLCASSLSVAASETQYFGPGTRLLVL.

This clonotype was observed a handful of times. The genes are TRBV30 and TRBJ1-5, with TRBD1 matching over 8 bases. The CDR3 is 13 residues long. Germline lookup yields CDR1 GTSNPN and CDR2 SVGIG (reference sequence). The V gene end was trimmed by 5 bases and the J gene end by 3 bases; junction bases not matched to a gene: 3. CDR3 nucleotides: TGTGCCTGGGGACAGGGCGCCAATCAGCCCCAGCATTTT. It is translated as CAWGQGANQPQHF.

This clonotype appeared a few times. V is TRBV6-5 and J is TRBJ2-1; D might be TRBD2 (7 bases). In germline, CDR1 is MNHEY, CDR2 SVGAGI. V was clipped by 4 bases and J by 2 bases, with 21 bases between them. The CDR3 contains 18 residues. The CDR3 protein is CASSSPSGGGSAYNEQFF. The CDR3 region has the DNA TGTGCCAGCAGTTCCCCCTCCGGGGGCGGGAGCGCCTACAATGAGCAGTTCTTC.

The chain recombines TRBV29-1 with TRBJ1-5, with D possibly being TRBD1 (6 bases). Germline CDR1 SQVTM, CDR2 ANQGSEA. The CDR3 totals 13 residues. V lost 6 bases and J 2 bases, leaving 11 bases between the germline ends. The CDR3 coding sequence is TGCAGCGTACAGGGAGGAGGCAATCAGCCCCAGCATTTT. It codes for CSVQGGGNQPQHF. The full variable domain, rest sourced from reference TRBV29-1 and TRBJ1-5, is SAVISQKPSRDICQRGTSLTIQCQVDSQVTMMFWYRQQPGQSLTLIATANQGSEATYESGFVIDKFPISRPNLTFSTLTVSNMSPEDSSIYLCSVQGGGNQPQHFGDGTRLSIL.

This clonotype was seen at least ten times. The chain couples TRBV12-3 or TRBV12-4 to TRBJ2-7; 10 positions agree with TRBD2. Losses at the gene ends were 6 bases for V and 7 bases for J; bases not matched to a gene: 12. The length of the CDR3 is 15 residues. The CDR3 coding sequence is TGTGCCAGCAGAATGAGCGGGGGGGCTGGTGGAGAGCAGTACTTC. Translated: CASRMSGGAGGEQYF.

This clonotype showed up just a few times. V usage is TRBV7-2 and J usage is TRBJ2-2; D remains ambiguous. The CDR3 is 15 amino acids. The germline V gene encodes CDR1 SGHTA and CDR2 FQGNSA. V lost 5 bases to trimming and J lost 3 bases, with 13 bases between them. The CDR3 is CASSPHQMDTGELFF. The CDR3 DNA sequence: TGTGCCAGCAGCCCGCATCAGATGGACACCGGGGAGCTGTTTTTT.

This clonotype was observed at least ten times. The V and J genes are TRBV29-1 and TRBJ2-1, with TRBD2 as a possible D gene (6 bases). Germline V gene data show CDR1 as SQVTM and CDR2 as ANQGSEA. This CDR3 spans 14 amino acids. Between the trimmed V and J ends, which lost 6 bases and 1 base, there was a span of 13 bases. In DNA form, the CDR3 reads TGCAGCGTGGTTTTTGCGGGGTCCTACAATGAGCAGTTCTTC. Its translation is CSVVFAGSYNEQFF.

This clonotype was detected a few times. The chain carries TRBV12-3 or TRBV12-4 and TRBJ2-7; D may be TRBD1 or TRBD2 (5 bases each). The CDR3 loop spans 14 amino acids. The germline V and J ends were trimmed by 7 bases and 0 bases, with 13 bases remaining between them. CDR3: CASTRDAGSYEQYF. CDR3 sequence (DNA): TGTGCCAGCACCCGGGACGCCGGCTCCTACGAGCAGTACTTC.

The chain is built from TRBV11-2 and TRBJ2-2, with D unresolved. Germline CDR1 is SGHAT and CDR2 is FQNNGV. Trimming removed 5 bases at V and 9 bases at J, with 13 bases between. The CDR3 is 13 amino acids. The CDR3 coding sequence is TGTGCCAGCAGCCCCTCTTACCCCCGGGAGCTGTTTTTT. This codes for CASSPSYPRELFF.

This clonotype was observed a handful of times. V gene TRBV7-2 combines with J gene TRBJ1-2; D remains ambiguous. CDR1 and CDR2 (germline): SGHTA, FQGNSA. The V gene lost 2 bases and the J gene lost 7 bases, with 20 bases spanning the gap. The CDR3 totals 16 residues. CDR3 sequence (DNA): TGTGCCAGCAGCTTATATGTAGGTTTGGGGTCGGGTGGCTACACCTTC. Its protein is CASSLYVGLGSGGYTF.

This clonotype turned up a few times. The chain is built from TRBV7-9 and TRBJ2-7, with D perhaps given as TRBD1 or TRBD2 (5 bases each). The CDR3 has 17 residues. Trimming took off 5 bases at V and 2 bases at J, with 22 bases between the two ends. CDR1 and CDR2 (germline): SEHNR, FQNEAQ (reference sequence). The CDR3 is CASSLPGGTDRPYEQYF. The CDR3 DNA is TGTGCCAGCAGCCTCCCAGGTGGGACCGACCGCCCCTACGAGCAGTACTTC.

This clonotype was recorded at least ten times. This rearrangement joins TRBV19 to TRBJ2-7; 8 bases map to TRBD1. The length of the CDR3 is 14 residues. In germline, CDR1 is LNHDA, CDR2 SQIVND (reference sequence). V shed 6 bases and J 7 bases; nucleotides not matched to a gene: 11. The CDR3 spells CASSPRQGAREQYF. In nucleotides, the CDR3 is TGTGCCAGTAGCCCGCGGCAGGGGGCGCGAGAGCAGTACTTC.

In DNA, the CDR3 is TGTGCCAGCAGTGCCCGACAGGGGGCAAACCCTAGCACAGATACGCAGTATTTT. It translates to CASSARQGANPSTDTQYF. The chain has TRBV6-1 and TRBJ2-3; 10 positions match TRBD1. The CDR3 sequence is 18 residues long. The V and J ends lost 4 bases and 0 bases, in that order; junction bases with no gene match: 10. CDR1 MNHNS and CDR2 SASEGT come from the germline V gene.

This clonotype ranks as medium-sized (0.01 to 0.1%). The chain carries TRBV5-4 and TRBJ2-3; possible D gene TRBD1, 6 bases. Germline CDR1 reads SGHNT; CDR2 reads YYREEE (reference sequence). V lost 7 bases and J 2 bases, leaving 11 bases between the germline ends. The CDR3 totals 13 residues. In DNA, the CDR3 is TGTGCCAGCGGTTCAGGGGACACAGATACGCAGTATTTT. It encodes CASGSGDTDTQYF.

Ten or more counts support this clonotype. This chain connects TRBV20-1 to TRBJ2-4; D perhaps matches TRBD2 (6 bases). Germline assignment: CDR1 DFQATT and CDR2 SNEGSKA (reference sequence). This CDR3 spans 14 amino acids. Trimming removed 2 bases from V and 4 bases from J, with 12 bases in between. The CDR3 here is CSARPGTVKNIQYF. The CDR3 nucleotides are TGCAGTGCTAGACCCGGGACTGTAAAAAACATTCAGTACTTC.

V usage is TRBV7-2 and J usage is TRBJ2-5, with TRBD2 as a possible D gene (5 bases). The V gene's germline CDR1 is SGHTA and CDR2 FQGNSA. The CDR3 is 17 residues long. Trimming took off 4 bases at V and 5 bases at J, with 23 bases between the two ends. The CDR3 sequence: CASSSPSGTNIRETQYF. DNA for the CDR3: TGTGCCAGCAGCTCTCCAAGCGGAACAAACATTAGGGAGACCCAGTACTTC.

Turning to this clonotype: This sequence may be a read error, since a much larger clone differs from it by one base. CDR3 region: CASSERGAGGQLWTGDLFF. DNA for the CDR3: TGTGCCAGCAGTGAAAGGGGAGCGGGAGGGCAACTATGGACCGGGGATCTGTTTTTT. The J gene is TRBJ2-2, the V gene TRBV2; 10 bases are shared with TRBD2. The CDR3 is 19 amino acids. Germline loops: CDR1 SNHLY, CDR2 FYNNEI.

This clonotype came up many times. The rearrangement uses TRBV12-3 or TRBV12-4 and TRBJ1-5; 8 positions match TRBD1. With 1 base clipped from V and 7 bases from J, the junction kept 6 bases outside the gene matches. This CDR3 has 15 residues. CDR3 sequence: CASSLVRGQSQPQHF. CDR3 in DNA: TGTGCCAGCAGTTTAGTCAGGGGGCAATCGCAGCCCCAGCATTTT.

This clonotype was counted a few times. The CDR3 here is CASSQDDRAGATYEQYF. The CDR3 DNA sequence: TGCGCCAGCAGCCAAGATGATAGGGCGGGGGCCACCTACGAGCAGTACTTC. This rearrangement joins TRBV4-3 to TRBJ2-7; D might be TRBD2 (7 bases). Trimming took off 0 bases at V and 2 bases at J, with 17 bases between the two ends. Germline V gene sequence: CDR1 LGHNA, CDR2 YSLEER. CDR3 length: 17 residues.

In its sample, this clonotype was seen a few times. V and J are TRBV7-9 and TRBJ1-5, with 7 bases fitting TRBD1. The CDR3 totals 17 residues. CDR1 and CDR2 (germline): SEHNR, FQNEAQ (reference sequence). Losses at the gene ends were 4 bases for V and 0 bases for J; bases not matched to a gene: 9. Here the CDR3 reads CASSCPFDRASNQPQHF. CDR3 in DNA: TGTGCCAGCAGCTGTCCCTTCGACAGGGCTAGCAATCAGCCCCAGCATTTT.